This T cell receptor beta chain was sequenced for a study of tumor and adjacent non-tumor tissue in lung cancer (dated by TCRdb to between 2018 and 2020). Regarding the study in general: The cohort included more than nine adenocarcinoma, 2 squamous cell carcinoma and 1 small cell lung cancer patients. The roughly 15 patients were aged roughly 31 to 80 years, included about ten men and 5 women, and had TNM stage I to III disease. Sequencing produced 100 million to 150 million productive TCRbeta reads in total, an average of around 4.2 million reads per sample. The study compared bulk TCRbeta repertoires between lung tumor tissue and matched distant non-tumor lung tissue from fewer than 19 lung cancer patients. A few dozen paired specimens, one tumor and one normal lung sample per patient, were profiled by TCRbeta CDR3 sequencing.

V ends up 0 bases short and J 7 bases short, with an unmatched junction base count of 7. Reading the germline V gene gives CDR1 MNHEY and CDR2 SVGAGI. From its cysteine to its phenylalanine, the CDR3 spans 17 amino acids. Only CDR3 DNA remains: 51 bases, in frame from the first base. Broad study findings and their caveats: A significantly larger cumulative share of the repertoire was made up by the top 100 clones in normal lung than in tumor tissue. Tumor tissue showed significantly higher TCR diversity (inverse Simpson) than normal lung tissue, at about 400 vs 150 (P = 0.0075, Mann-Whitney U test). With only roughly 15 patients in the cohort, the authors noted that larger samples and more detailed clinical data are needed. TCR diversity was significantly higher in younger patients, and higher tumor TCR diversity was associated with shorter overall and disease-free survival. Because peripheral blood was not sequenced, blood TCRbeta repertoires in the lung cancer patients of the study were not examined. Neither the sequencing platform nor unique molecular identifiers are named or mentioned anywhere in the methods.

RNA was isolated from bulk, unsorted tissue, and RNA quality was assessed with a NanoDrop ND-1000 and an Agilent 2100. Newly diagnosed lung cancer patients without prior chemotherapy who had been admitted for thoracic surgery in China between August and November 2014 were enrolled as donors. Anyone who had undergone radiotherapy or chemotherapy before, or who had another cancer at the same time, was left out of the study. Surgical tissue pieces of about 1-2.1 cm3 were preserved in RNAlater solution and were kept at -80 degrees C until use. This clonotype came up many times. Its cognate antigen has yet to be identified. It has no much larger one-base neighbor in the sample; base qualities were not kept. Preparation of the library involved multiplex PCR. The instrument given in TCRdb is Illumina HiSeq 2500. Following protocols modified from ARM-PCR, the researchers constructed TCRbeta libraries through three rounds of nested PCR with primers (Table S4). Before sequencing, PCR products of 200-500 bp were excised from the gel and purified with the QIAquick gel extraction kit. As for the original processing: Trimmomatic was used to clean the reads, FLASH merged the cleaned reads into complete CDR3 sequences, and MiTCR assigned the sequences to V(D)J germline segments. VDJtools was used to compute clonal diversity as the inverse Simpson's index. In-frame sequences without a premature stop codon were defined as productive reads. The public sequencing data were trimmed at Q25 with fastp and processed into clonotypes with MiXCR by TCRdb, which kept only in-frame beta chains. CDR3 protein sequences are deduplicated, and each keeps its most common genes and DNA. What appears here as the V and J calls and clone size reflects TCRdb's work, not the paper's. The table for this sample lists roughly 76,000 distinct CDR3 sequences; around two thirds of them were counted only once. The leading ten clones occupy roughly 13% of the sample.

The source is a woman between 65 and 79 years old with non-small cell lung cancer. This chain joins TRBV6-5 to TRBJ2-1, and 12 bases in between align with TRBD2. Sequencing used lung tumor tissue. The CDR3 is CASSYSMSLAGGNEQFF. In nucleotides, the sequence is TGTGCCAGCAGTTACTCGATGAGCCTAGCGGGAGGGAATGAGCAGTTCTTC.